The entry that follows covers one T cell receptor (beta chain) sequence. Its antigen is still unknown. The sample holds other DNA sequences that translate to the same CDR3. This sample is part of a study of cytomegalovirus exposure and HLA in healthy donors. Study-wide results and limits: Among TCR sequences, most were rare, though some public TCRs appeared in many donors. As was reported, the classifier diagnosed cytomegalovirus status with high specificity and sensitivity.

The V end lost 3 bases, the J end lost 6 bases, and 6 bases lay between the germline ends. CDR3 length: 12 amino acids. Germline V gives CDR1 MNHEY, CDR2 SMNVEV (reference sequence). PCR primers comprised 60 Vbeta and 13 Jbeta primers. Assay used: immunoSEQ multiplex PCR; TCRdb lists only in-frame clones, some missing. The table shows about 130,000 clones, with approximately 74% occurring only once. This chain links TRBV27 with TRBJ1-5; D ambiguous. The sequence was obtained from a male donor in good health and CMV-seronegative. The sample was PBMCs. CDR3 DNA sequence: TGTGCCAGCAGTTTCACCGGTCAGCCCCAGCATTTT. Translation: CASSFTGQPQHF.